This T cell receptor (beta chain) appears in the sequencing data of a study of siplizumab effects on memory and regulatory T cells. General observations from the study: The alloreactive clones that mapped to unstimulated subsets made up only a minor fraction. The naive T cell population seemed more diverse than memory cells and seemed a major contributor to the alloresponse. The authors did not confirm suppressive function in proliferating Tregs from siplizumab cultures.

Germline V lookup: CDR1 LNHDA, CDR2 SQIVND (reference sequence). CDR3 length equals 16 residues. Trimming shortened V by 1 base and J by 2 bases, and 13 bases separated the two germline ends. Profiling relied on immunoSEQ multiplex PCR, and the TCRdb table lists in-frame clones only, not all of them. The repertoire holds around 99,000 clones, with about 91% as singletons. A note on this clone: Its antigen is not identified.

The sample consisted of Tregs sorted from blood. The TCR sequence derives from a human donor in good health. The V and J genes are TRBV19 and TRBJ2-3; possibly TRBD1 for D (6 bases). The DNA of the CDR3 is TGTGCCAGTAGTATAGCCGGACAGCGTTACACAGATACGCAGTATTTT. Encoded protein: CASSIAGQRYTDTQYF.